This T cell receptor (beta chain) was identified during a study of cytomegalovirus exposure and HLA in healthy donors. Study information: The same platform was used for the roughly 120 validation repertoires and the approximately 670 first-cohort repertoires, a later analysis reported.

Looked up from germline, CDR1 is MDHEN and CDR2 is SYDVKM. This CDR3 is built from 14 residues. Germline trimming cut 4 bases from V and 9 bases from J; bases unmatched to any gene: 8. Among the approximately 130 subjects of the validation cohort, separate from the approximately 700-subject first cohort, were the donors. Using immunoSEQ multiplex PCR, the repertoire was profiled, and TCRdb retains in-frame clones only, with some absent. The data hold some 150,000 clones, with about 89% observed a single time. Findings of the study overall: Through in vitro validation, a few CMV-associated chains were shown to be specific for CMV antigens.

With respect to this clone: The target antigen is unknown.

This clonotype originated in a woman aged 18-30 years in good health and CMV-seropositive. This sequence joins TRBV28 and TRBJ2-1; 8 nucleotides line up with TRBD2. Sequenced material: PBMCs. CDR3 in amino acids: CASSSSGRGGEQFF. The CDR3, as DNA: TGTGCCAGCAGTTCGAGCGGGAGAGGGGGTGAGCAGTTCTTC.